These T cell receptor beta chains were read from a single sample in a study of blood T cell repertoires in COVID-19. Profiling relied on immunoSEQ multiplex PCR, and the TCRdb table lists in-frame clones only, not all of them. The table records about 180,000 clones, 80% to 90% of them present only once. The specimen was peripheral blood. The receptors originated from a human donor with active or convalescent COVID-19. The donor label of this sample is uncertain. CDR3s include the opening cysteine and the closing phenylalanine or tryptophan. The D gene is left open where the match is weak. Expanded clones get a size class; other rows say once, few or many, or leave the size out.

j_call	d_call	clone_size	v_call	cdr3_aa	cdr3_nt
TRBJ1-1	TRBD1	NA	TRBV10-3	CAITPTGVNTEAFF	TGTGCCATCACCCCGACAGGGGTAAACACTGAAGCTTTCTTT
TRBJ1-2	TRBD1	NA	TRBV6-2/TRBV6-3	CASSRTGVVDYGYTF	TGTGCCAGCAGTCGGACAGGGGTTGTGGACTATGGCTACACCTTC
TRBJ2-7	TRBD2	once	TRBV27	CASSFSSGSFYEQYF	TGTGCCAGCAGTTTTTCCAGCGGGAGTTTCTACGAGCAGTACTTC
TRBJ1-1	NA	few	TRBV7-3	CASSSKPPSLNTEAFF	TGTGCCAGCAGCTCAAAACCCCCCTCCCTAAACACTGAAGCTTTCTTT
TRBJ1-2	TRBD1	NA	TRBV24-1	CATSGSGQRGVYTF	TGTGCCACCAGTGGTTCGGGACAGCGCGGGGTCTACACCTTC
TRBJ1-5	TRBD1	few	TRBV28	CASSLSGGSNQPQHF	TGTGCCAGCAGTTTATCAGGGGGGAGCAATCAGCCCCAGCATTTT
TRBJ2-2	TRBD2	NA	TRBV5-5	CASTSRVVGLAGAVGELFF	TGTGCCAGCACATCGAGGGTTGTCGGACTAGCGGGAGCGGTCGGGGAGCTGTTTTTT
TRBJ1-1	TRBD1	few	TRBV4-3	CASSQSRTGGAFVWTNTEAFF	TGCGCCAGCAGCCAATCCCGGACAGGGGGCGCATTTGTTTGGACGAACACTGAAGCTTTCTTT
TRBJ1-1	NA	NA	TRBV28	CASSLSSIGGWTEAFF	TGTGCCAGCAGTCTGTCATCAATAGGGGGTTGGACTGAAGCTTTCTTT
TRBJ2-1	TRBD2	once	TRBV9	CASSVESGNPLNEQFF	TGTGCCAGCAGCGTAGAGAGCGGGAATCCCCTTAATGAGCAGTTCTTC
TRBJ1-2	NA	NA	TRBV6-2/TRBV6-3	CASSYSIRYGYTF	TGTGCCAGCAGTTATTCTATACGCTATGGCTACACCTTC
TRBJ2-1	TRBD2	NA	TRBV30	CAWSVRTGTAETSGRANYNEQFF	TGTGCCTGGAGTGTAAGGACCGGGACCGCCGAGACTAGCGGGAGGGCCAACTACAATGAGCAGTTCTTC
TRBJ2-1	TRBD1	NA	TRBV9	CASSQRVGGIYNEQFF	TGTGCCAGCAGCCAACGCGTAGGGGGCATATATAATGAGCAGTTCTTC
TRBJ2-1	TRBD1	NA	TRBV7-9	CASRTGTGNDEQFF	TGTGCCAGCAGGACCGGGACAGGGAACGATGAGCAGTTCTTC
TRBJ2-5	NA	NA	TRBV12-5	CASGFLQGRQETQYF	TGTGCTAGTGGTTTTCTTCAGGGCCGACAAGAGACCCAGTACTTC
TRBJ2-6	NA	NA	TRBV9	CASSVGAGGANVLTF	TGTGCCAGCAGCGTAGGGGCGGGTGGGGCCAACGTCCTGACTTTC
TRBJ1-4	NA	NA	TRBV18	CASSPDSYEKLFF	TGTGCCAGCTCACCTGACAGTTACGAAAAACTGTTTTTT
TRBJ2-1	NA	NA	TRBV15	CATSRELRGYYNEQFF	TGTGCCACCAGCAGAGAATTAAGAGGGTACTACAATGAGCAGTTCTTC
TRBJ2-7	NA	NA	TRBV27	CASSLGGMPYEQYF	TGTGCCAGCAGTTTAGGGGGGATGCCCTACGAGCAGTACTTC
TRBJ2-1	NA	NA	TRBV5-1	CASRRGLLDEQFF	TGCGCCAGCCGGAGGGGGCTCTTGGATGAGCAGTTCTTC
TRBJ1-4	NA	once	TRBV29-1	CSVEEPRVDEKLFF	TGCAGCGTTGAAGAACCCAGGGTTGACGAAAAACTGTTTTTT
TRBJ2-1	NA	few	TRBV18	CASSLPGTSQNEQFF	TGTGCCAGCTCACTACCCGGGACAAGCCAGAATGAGCAGTTCTTC
TRBJ2-1	TRBD2	NA	TRBV6-4	CASSRIAGEGNEQFF	TGTGCCAGCAGTCGCATAGCGGGAGAAGGCAATGAGCAGTTCTTC
TRBJ2-7	TRBD1	few	TRBV3-1/TRBV3-2	CASSHSQGGYEQYF	TGTGCCAGCAGCCACTCACAGGGGGGCTACGAGCAGTACTTC
TRBJ1-4	NA	NA	TRBV7-2	CASSLAAGGDTNEKLFF	TGTGCCAGCAGCTTAGCGGCCGGAGGGGACACTAATGAAAAACTGTTTTTT